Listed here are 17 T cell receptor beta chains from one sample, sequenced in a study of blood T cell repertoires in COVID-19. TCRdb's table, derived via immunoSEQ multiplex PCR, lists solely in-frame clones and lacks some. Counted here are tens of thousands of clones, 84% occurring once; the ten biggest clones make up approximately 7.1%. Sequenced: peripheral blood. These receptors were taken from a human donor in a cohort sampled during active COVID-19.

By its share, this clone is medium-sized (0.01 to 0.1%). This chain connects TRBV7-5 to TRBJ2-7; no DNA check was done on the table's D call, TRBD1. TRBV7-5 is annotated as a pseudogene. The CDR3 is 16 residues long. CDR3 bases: TGTGCCAGAAGCTTAGTAAAGGGACAGCAGACGTACGAGCAGTACTTC. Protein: CARSLVKGQQTYEQYF.

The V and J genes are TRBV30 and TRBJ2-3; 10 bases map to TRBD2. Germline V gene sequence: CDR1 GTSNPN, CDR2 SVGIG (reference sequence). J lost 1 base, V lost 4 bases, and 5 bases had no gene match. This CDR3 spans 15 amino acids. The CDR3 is CAWTSGSGGTDTQYF. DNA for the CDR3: TGTGCCTGGACTAGCGGGAGTGGGGGCACAGATACGCAGTATTTT. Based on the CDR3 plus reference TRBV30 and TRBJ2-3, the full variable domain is SQTIHQWPATLVQPVGSPLSLECTVEGTSNPNLYWYRQAAGRGLQLLFYSVGIGQISSEVPQNLSASRPQDRQFILSSKKLLLSDSGFYLCAWTSGSGGTDTQYFGPGTRLTVL.

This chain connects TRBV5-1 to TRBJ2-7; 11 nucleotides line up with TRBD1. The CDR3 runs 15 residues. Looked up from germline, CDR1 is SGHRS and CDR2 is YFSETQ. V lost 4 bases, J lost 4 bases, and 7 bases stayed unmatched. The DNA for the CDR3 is TGCGCCAGCAGCCTACAGGACAGGGGGCCGTACGAGCAGTACTTC. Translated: CASSLQDRGPYEQYF.

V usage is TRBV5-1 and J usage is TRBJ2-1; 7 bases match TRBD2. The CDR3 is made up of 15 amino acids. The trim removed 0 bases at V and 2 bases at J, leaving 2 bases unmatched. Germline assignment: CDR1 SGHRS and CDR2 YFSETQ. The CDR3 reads CASSLDREAYNEQFF. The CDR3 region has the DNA TGCGCCAGCAGCTTGGACCGGGAGGCCTACAATGAGCAGTTCTTC.

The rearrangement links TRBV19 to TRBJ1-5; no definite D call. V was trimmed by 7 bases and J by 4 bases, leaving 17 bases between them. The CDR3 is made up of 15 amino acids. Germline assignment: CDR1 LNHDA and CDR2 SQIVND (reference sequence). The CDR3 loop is CASTLTRTDNQPQHF. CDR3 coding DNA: TGTGCCAGTACCCTAACTAGGACGGATAATCAGCCCCAGCATTTT.

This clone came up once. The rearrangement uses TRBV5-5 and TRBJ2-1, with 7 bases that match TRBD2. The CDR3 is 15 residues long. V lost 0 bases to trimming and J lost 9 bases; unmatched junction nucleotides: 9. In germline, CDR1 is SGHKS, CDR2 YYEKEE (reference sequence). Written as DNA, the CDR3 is TGTGCCAGCAGCTTGGTGGTTGCGGGAGACGCTGAGCAGTTCTTC. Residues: CASSLVVAGDAEQFF.

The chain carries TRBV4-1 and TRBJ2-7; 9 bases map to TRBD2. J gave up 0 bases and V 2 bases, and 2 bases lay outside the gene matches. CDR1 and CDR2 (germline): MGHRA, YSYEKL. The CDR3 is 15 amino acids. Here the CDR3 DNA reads TGCGCCAGCAGCCAATTAGCGGGAGCCTCCTACGAGCAGTACTTC. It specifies CASSQLAGASYEQYF.

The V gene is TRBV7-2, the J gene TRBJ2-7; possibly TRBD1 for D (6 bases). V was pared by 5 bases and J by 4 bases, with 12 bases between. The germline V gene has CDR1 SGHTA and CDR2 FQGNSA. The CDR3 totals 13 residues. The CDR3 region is CASSRDKTYEQYF. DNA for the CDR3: TGTGCCAGCAGCCGGGACAAGACATACGAGCAGTACTTC.

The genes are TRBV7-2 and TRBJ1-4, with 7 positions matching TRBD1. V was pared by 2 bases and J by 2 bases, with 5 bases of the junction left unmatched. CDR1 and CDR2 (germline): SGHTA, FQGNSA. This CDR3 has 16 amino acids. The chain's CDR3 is CASSLYRGTTNEKLFF. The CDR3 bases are TGTGCCAGCAGCTTATACAGGGGTACGACTAATGAAAAACTGTTTTTT. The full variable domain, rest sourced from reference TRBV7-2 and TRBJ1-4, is GAGVSQSPSNKVTEKGKDVELRCDPISGHTALYWYRQSLGQGLEFLIYFQGNSAPDKSGLPSDRFSAERTGGSVSTLTIQRTQQEDSAVYLCASSLYRGTTNEKLFFGSGTQLSVL.

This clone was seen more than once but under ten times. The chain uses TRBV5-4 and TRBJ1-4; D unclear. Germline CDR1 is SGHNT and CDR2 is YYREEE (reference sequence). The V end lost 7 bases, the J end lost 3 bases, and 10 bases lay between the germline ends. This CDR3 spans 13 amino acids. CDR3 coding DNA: TGTGCCAGCCACCAGGCGCCTAATGAAAAACTGTTTTTT. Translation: CASHQAPNEKLFF.

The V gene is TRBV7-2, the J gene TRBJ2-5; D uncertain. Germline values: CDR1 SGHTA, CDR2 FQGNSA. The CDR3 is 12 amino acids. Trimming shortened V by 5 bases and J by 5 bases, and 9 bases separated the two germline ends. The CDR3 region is CASSNYKETQYF. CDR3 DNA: TGTGCCAGCAGCAACTACAAGGAGACCCAGTACTTC.

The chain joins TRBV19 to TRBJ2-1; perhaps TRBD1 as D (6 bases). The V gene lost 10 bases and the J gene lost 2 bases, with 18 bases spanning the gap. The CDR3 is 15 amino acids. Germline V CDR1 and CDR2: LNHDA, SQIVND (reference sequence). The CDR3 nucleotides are TGTGCCACCGCACAGGGCTATCCCCCCTACAATGAGCAGTTCTTC. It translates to CATAQGYPPYNEQFF.

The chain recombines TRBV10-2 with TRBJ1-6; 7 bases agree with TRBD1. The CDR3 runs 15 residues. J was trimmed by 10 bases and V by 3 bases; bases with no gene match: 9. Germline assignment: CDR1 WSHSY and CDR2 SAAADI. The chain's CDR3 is CASSEWQGGGSPLHF. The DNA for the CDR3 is TGCGCCAGCAGTGAATGGCAGGGGGGCGGATCACCCCTCCACTTT.

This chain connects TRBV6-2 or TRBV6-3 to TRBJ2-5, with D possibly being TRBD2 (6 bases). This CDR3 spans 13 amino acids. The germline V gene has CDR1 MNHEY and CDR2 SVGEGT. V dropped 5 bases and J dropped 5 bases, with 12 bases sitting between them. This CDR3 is CASSRVRGETQYF. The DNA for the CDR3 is TGTGCCAGCAGTCGTGTCCGGGGGGAGACCCAGTACTTC.

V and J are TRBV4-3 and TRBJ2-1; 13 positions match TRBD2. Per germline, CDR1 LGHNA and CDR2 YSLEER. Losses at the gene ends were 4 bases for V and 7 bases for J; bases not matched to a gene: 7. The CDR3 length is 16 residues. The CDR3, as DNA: TGCGCCAGCAGCCCTTCTCCGGGACTAGCGGGAAATGAGCAGTTCTTC. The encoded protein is CASSPSPGLAGNEQFF.

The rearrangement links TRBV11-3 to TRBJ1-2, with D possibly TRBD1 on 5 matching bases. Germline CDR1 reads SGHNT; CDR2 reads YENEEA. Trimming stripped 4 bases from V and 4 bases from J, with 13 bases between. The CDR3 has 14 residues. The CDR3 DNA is TGTGCCAGCAGCTCTTCAGGGATTGGCTATGGCTACACCTTC. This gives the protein CASSSSGIGYGYTF.

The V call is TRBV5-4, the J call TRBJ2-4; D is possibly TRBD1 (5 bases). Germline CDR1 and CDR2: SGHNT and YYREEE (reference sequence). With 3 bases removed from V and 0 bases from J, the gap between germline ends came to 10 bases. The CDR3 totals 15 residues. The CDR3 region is CASSSHQGAKNIQYF. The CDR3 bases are TGTGCCAGCAGCTCCCACCAGGGAGCCAAAAACATTCAGTACTTC.